This T cell receptor beta chain was observed in a study of T cell responses to AZD1222 COVID-19 vaccine. Study outcomes and limitations: AZD1222 recipients seropositive at baseline numbered only 5 to 7.

As regards this clone: Its antigen is undetermined.

CDR3 length equals 16 residues. J was trimmed by 4 bases and V by 6 bases; bases with no gene match: 6. Looked up from germline, CDR1 is KGHSH and CDR2 is LQKENI. Method: immunoSEQ multiplex PCR; TCRdb's copy keeps in-frame clones and lacks some. The sample has about 140,000 clones, more than 75% seen once. This chain connects TRBV18 to TRBJ2-1, with 13 nucleotides matching TRBD2. This TCR was recovered from an adult who received the AZD1222 COVID-19 vaccine. The sequencing here drew on peripheral blood, taken 28 days after the second AZD1222 dose. CDR3 residues: CASSYGLAGVYNEQFF. DNA for the CDR3: TGTGCCAGCTCTTATGGACTAGCGGGGGTATACAATGAGCAGTTCTTC.